These 26 T cell receptor beta chains came from one sample sequenced in a study of human T cells and chemical hapten exposure. TCRdb ran MiXCR on the RACE reads and lists one entry per CDR3 protein. The sample consists of almost 40,000 distinct CDR3 sequences, 9.5% of them appearing once. Time point of the sample: patch test 3, about 24 weeks after DPC sensitization. This sample's treatment: therapeutic diphenylcyclopropenone sensitization with weekly scalp DPC. It was from unfractionated whole blood that total RNA was extracted. The sample was whole blood, taken in connection with sensitization to the hapten diphenylcyclopropenone (DPC). These receptors originate from a man between 45 and 60 years old with alopecia areata. Some clones in this sample may be carry-over from other donors' samples.

In this sample, this clonotype turned up many times. The chain recombines TRBV5-1 with TRBJ2-7; D is unresolved. CDR1 is SGHRS and CDR2 is YFSETQ in the germline V gene. CDR3 size: 14 residues. Trimming removed 3 bases at V and 4 bases at J, with 14 bases between. CDR3 in DNA: TGCGCCAGCAGCTGGAAAGGACCGGATTACGAGCAGTACTTC. It codes for CASSWKGPDYEQYF.

The chain links TRBV28 to TRBJ1-2; D gene uncertain. CDR1 and CDR2 (germline): MDHEN, SYDVKM. Trimming removed 8 bases from V and 0 bases from J, with 7 bases in between. CDR3 length: 12 residues. CDR3 loop: CASAGSNYGYTF. The DNA for the CDR3 is TGTGCCAGCGCGGGATCTAACTATGGCTACACCTTC.

This clonotype was picked up a small number of times. V usage is TRBV12-3 or TRBV12-4 and J usage is TRBJ2-1; D may be TRBD1 (6 bases). V lost 3 bases and J lost 8, with 11 bases in between. The CDR3 has 13 amino acids. The CDR3 sequence: CASSFQGKDEQFF. CDR3 nucleotides: TGTGCCAGCAGTTTCCAGGGGAAGGATGAGCAGTTCTTC.

This clonotype has at least ten counts. V gene TRBV7-9 combines with J gene TRBJ1-3; D gene ambiguous. With 1 base removed from V and 6 bases from J, the gap between germline ends came to 7 bases. CDR1 SEHNR and CDR2 FQNEAQ come from the germline V gene (reference sequence). This CDR3 has 13 amino acids. The CDR3 DNA sequence: TGTGCCAGCAGCTTAGGGAATAAAAACACCATATATTTT. Amino acids: CASSLGNKNTIYF.

Worth noting for this clonotype: This clone may be a read error of a much larger clone one base away. This rearrangement joins TRBV2 to TRBJ2-2; no definite D call. CDR3 size: 17 residues. V dropped 5 bases and J dropped 5 bases, with 21 bases sitting between them. CDR1 SNHLY and CDR2 FYNNEI come from the germline V gene. CDR3 coding DNA: TGTGCCAGCAGTCTCAATAAATTCCGGGCCCAAACCGGGGAGCTGTTTTTT. Translated: CASSLNKFRAQTGELFF. The full variable domain, rest sourced from reference TRBV2 and TRBJ2-2, is EPEVTQTPSHQVTQMGQEVILRCVPISNHLYFYWYRQILGQKVEFLVSFYNNEISEKSEIFDDQFSVERPDGSNFTLKIRSTKLEDSAMYFCASSLNKFRAQTGELFFGEGSRLTVL.

This clonotype was seen many times. The genes are TRBV7-2 and TRBJ2-7; TRBD2 aligns across 8 bases. The germline V gene has CDR1 SGHTA and CDR2 FQGNSA. This CDR3 is built from 15 residues. V was pared by 5 bases and J by 2 bases, with 8 bases of the junction left unmatched. CDR3 sequence: CASSETSGLAYEQYF. The CDR3 DNA follows: TGTGCCAGCAGCGAAACTAGCGGACTAGCCTACGAGCAGTACTTC.

This chain uses TRBV10-3 with TRBJ2-7, with 12 nucleotides matching TRBD2. The CDR3 is 13 amino acids. Unmatched junction bases numbered 4, after V lost 11 bases and J lost 2 bases. Germline V CDR1 and CDR2: ENHRY, SYGVKD. Here the CDR3 reads CASGLAGPYEQYF. The CDR3 DNA is TGTGCCTCCGGACTAGCGGGACCCTACGAGCAGTACTTC.

This clonotype was recorded many times. The chain recombines TRBV7-8 with TRBJ2-5; D is unresolved. CDR1 is SGHVS and CDR2 is FQNEAQ in the germline V gene. Trimming pared 5 bases from V and 2 bases from J, leaving 15 bases between. The CDR3 length is 15 residues. This chain's CDR3 is CASSPRKNRQETQYF. CDR3 DNA: TGTGCCAGCAGCCCCCGGAAAAATCGGCAAGAGACCCAGTACTTC.

This clonotype has only a few counts. The genes are TRBV18 and TRBJ2-7; a possible D gene is TRBD1 (5 bases). The CDR3 has 14 residues. Germline CDR1 reads KGHSH; CDR2 reads LQKENI. V lost 3 bases and J lost 2, with 11 bases in between. The CDR3 is CASSPGQGTYEQYF. As DNA, the CDR3 is TGTGCCAGCTCACCGGGGCAGGGAACCTACGAGCAGTACTTC.

This rearrangement joins TRBV10-3 to TRBJ2-3; maybe TRBD2 (5 bases). The CDR3 length is 13 residues. The V gene lost 10 bases and the J gene lost 0 bases, with 11 bases spanning the gap. CDR1 is ENHRY, CDR2 SYGVKD, per germline. The CDR3 loop is CATVGVSTDTQYF. CDR3 nucleotides: TGTGCCACCGTCGGGGTTAGCACAGATACGCAGTATTTT.

The chain joins TRBV5-1 to TRBJ1-3, with D uncertain. Germline V gene lookup returns CDR1 SGHRS and CDR2 YFSETQ. This CDR3 has 13 amino acids. Between the trimmed V and J ends, which lost 4 bases and 2 bases, there was a span of 7 bases. This CDR3 reads CASSADTGNTIYF. The DNA for the CDR3 is TGCGCCAGCAGCGCCGACACTGGAAACACCATATATTTT.

The chain couples TRBV7-2 to TRBJ2-7, with 9 nucleotides matching TRBD1. The CDR3 totals 16 residues. The germline gives CDR1 SGHTA, CDR2 FQGNSA. V was pared by 4 bases and J by 1 base, with 8 bases of the junction left unmatched. CDR3 sequence reads: CASSSNGDRASYEQYF. As DNA, the CDR3 is TGTGCCAGCAGCTCAAATGGGGACAGGGCTTCCTACGAGCAGTACTTC.

Ten or more counts support this clonotype. V is TRBV6-6 and J is TRBJ2-3; D is uncertain. The CDR3 runs 18 residues. V dropped 7 bases and J dropped 2 bases, with 25 bases sitting between them. In germline, CDR1 is MNHNY, CDR2 SVGAGI (reference sequence). The CDR3 DNA sequence: TGTGCCAGCAAGGGTAAGGGCGACACGGAAGCCTTCACAGATACGCAGTATTTT. Its protein product is CASKGKGDTEAFTDTQYF.

The rearrangement joins TRBV28 to TRBJ1-5, with 8 bases lining up with TRBD1. The CDR3 covers 15 residues. The ends lost 5 bases at V and 5 bases at J; junction bases unmatched: 8. Germline loops: CDR1 MDHEN, CDR2 SYDVKM. CDR3 in DNA: TGTGCCAGCAGTGTTCCCTCAGGGGGCCATCAGCCCCAGCATTTT. Residues: CASSVPSGGHQPQHF.

This clonotype came up a few times. CDR3 in DNA: TGTGCCAGCAGCTCTACAGGGGAAGAGACCCAGTACTTC. Protein product: CASSSTGEETQYF. The chain couples TRBV5-4 to TRBJ2-5, with TRBD1 identical over 7 bases. The CDR3 spans 13 residues. The ends lost 3 bases at V and 3 bases at J; junction bases unmatched: 2. Germline assignment: CDR1 SGHNT and CDR2 YYREEE (reference sequence).

This clonotype occurred many times. This rearrangement joins TRBV7-2 to TRBJ2-7; no reliable D call. V lost 6 bases, J lost 4 bases, and 7 bases lay in between. The CDR3 is made up of 11 amino acids. Per the germline V gene, CDR1 is SGHTA and CDR2 is FQGNSA. The CDR3 region has the DNA TGTGCCAGCAGTTTGCTTTACGAGCAGTACTTC. The encoded protein is CASSLLYEQYF.

There are a few counts of this clonotype. Here the CDR3 reads CASSLLGGSPPFF. CDR3 coding DNA: TGTGCCAGCAGTTTATTAGGCGGGAGCCCTCCGTTCTTC. The gene calls are TRBV27 and TRBJ2-1; 7 bases fit TRBD2. V shed 1 base, J shed 15 bases, and the junction held 9 bases outside the gene matches. The CDR3 length is 13 residues. The germline CDR1 and CDR2 sequences are MNHEY and SMNVEV (reference sequence).

This clonotype has at least ten counts. The rearrangement links TRBV10-1 to TRBJ1-1; tentative D call: TRBD1 (6 bases). Germline V lookup: CDR1 WNHNN, CDR2 SYGVQD (reference sequence). Trimming removed 2 bases at V and 6 bases at J, with 10 bases between. The CDR3 totals 13 residues. CDR3 amino acids: CASSETPGAEAFF. CDR3 sequence (DNA): TGCGCCAGCAGTGAGACGCCAGGGGCTGAAGCTTTCTTT.

The chain is built from TRBV11-2 and TRBJ2-2, with 12 bases aligning to TRBD2. This CDR3 region has 19 residues. Germline V gives CDR1 SGHAT, CDR2 FQNNGV. V dropped 4 bases and J dropped 4; count of bases not matched to a gene: 13. The CDR3 sequence: CASSSSISSGRAFTGELFF. Written as DNA, the CDR3 is TGTGCCAGCAGCTCATCAATATCTAGCGGGAGGGCCTTCACCGGGGAGCTGTTTTTT.

This chain joins TRBV12-3 or TRBV12-4 and TRBJ2-1, with D possibly matching TRBD1 (6 bases). Deletions cut 5 bases from V and 12 bases from J, with 17 bases between. The CDR3 length is 13 residues. The CDR3 DNA sequence: TGTGCCAGCAGTCTAACGGACAGACAACCGCAGTTCTTC. This sequence encodes CASSLTDRQPQFF.

This clonotype was picked up many times. J is TRBJ1-3 and V is TRBV11-2, with D uncertain. The CDR3 length is 15 residues. Germline-derived CDR1 and CDR2 are SGHAT and FQNNGV. With 4 bases removed from V and 4 bases from J, the gap between germline ends came to 14 bases. The CDR3 region is CASSSSWGSGNTIYF. The CDR3 DNA sequence: TGTGCCAGCAGCTCATCATGGGGTTCCGGAAACACCATATATTTT.

This clonotype was observed a few times. CDR3 protein: CASSWDLTEAFF. The CDR3 DNA sequence: TGTGCCAGCAGCTGGGACCTCACTGAAGCTTTCTTT. The V call is TRBV7-9, the J call TRBJ1-1; a weak D match, TRBD1 (5 bases). V lost 4 bases, J lost 4 bases, and 7 bases lay in between. Germline V CDR1 and CDR2: SEHNR, FQNEAQ (reference sequence). This CDR3 contains 12 residues.

This clonotype turned up a few times. The chain combines TRBV6-1 with TRBJ1-2, with D uncertain. Trimming took 6 bases from V and 4 from J, leaving 12 bases between them. The CDR3 spans 13 residues. CDR1 MNHNS and CDR2 SASEGT come from the germline V gene. CDR3 sequence: CASSPDGGYGYTF. DNA for the CDR3: TGTGCCAGCAGCCCGGACGGAGGCTATGGCTACACCTTC.

V and J are TRBV5-1 and TRBJ2-2; D not resolved. Trimming took 4 bases from V and 0 from J, leaving 13 bases between them. Germline lookup yields CDR1 SGHRS and CDR2 YFSETQ. The CDR3 sequence is 16 residues long. Here the CDR3 reads CASSPLRSANTGELFF. As DNA, the CDR3 is TGCGCCAGCAGCCCTCTGAGGTCAGCGAACACCGGGGAGCTGTTTTTT.

The chain links TRBV28 to TRBJ2-5; perhaps TRBD1 as D (5 bases). CDR3 length equals 13 residues. Germline loops: CDR1 MDHEN, CDR2 SYDVKM. Trimming left V 9 bases short and J 1 base short, with 12 bases between. The chain's CDR3 is CASHTDSQETQYF. The DNA for the CDR3 is TGTGCCAGTCACACCGACAGCCAAGAGACCCAGTACTTC.

Ten or more counts support this clonotype. The chain recombines TRBV2 with TRBJ2-1; D is possibly TRBD1 (6 bases). CDR1 SNHLY and CDR2 FYNNEI come from the germline V gene. V was shortened by 4 bases and J by 8 bases, with 15 bases between the two germline ends. The CDR3 runs 14 residues. The CDR3 sequence is CASSVWTAGDEQFF. The CDR3 coding sequence is TGTGCCAGCAGTGTATGGACAGCCGGTGATGAGCAGTTCTTC.